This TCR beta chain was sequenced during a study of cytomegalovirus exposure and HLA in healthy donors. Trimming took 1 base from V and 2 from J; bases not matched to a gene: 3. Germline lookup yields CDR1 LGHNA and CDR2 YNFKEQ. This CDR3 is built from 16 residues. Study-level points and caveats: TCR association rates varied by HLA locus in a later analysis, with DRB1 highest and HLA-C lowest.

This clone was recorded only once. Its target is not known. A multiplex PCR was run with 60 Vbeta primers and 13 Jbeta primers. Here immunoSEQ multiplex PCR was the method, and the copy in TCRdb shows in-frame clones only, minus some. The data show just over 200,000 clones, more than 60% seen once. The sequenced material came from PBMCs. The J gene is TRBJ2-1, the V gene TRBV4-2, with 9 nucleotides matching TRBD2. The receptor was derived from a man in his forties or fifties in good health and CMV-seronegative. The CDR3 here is CASSQAGGRAYNEQFF. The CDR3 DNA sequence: TGTGCCAGCAGCCAAGCCGGCGGGAGGGCCTACAATGAGCAGTTCTTC.